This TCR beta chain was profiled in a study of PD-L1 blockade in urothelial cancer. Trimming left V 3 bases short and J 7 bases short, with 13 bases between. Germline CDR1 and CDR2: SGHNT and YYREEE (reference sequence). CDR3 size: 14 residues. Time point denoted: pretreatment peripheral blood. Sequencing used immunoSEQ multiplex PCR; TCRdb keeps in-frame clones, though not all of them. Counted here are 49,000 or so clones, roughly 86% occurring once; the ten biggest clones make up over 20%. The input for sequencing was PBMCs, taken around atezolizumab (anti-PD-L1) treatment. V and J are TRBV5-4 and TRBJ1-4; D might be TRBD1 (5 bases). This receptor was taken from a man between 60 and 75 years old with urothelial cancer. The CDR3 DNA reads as TGTGCCAGCAGCTCCGGGGGGGATCGTGAAAAACTGTTTTTT. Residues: CASSSGGDREKLFF.